This TCR beta chain was captured by sequencing in a study of blood T cell repertoires in COVID-19. Study-level information: Material from acute and convalescent COVID-19 was sourced from the United States, Italy and Spain. T cells, B-cell-depleted T cells, or PBMCs supplied cDNA or gDNA.

Per the authors' pipeline: For nucleated cells, counts were estimated from reference gene primer amplification. Method: immunoSEQ multiplex PCR; TCRdb's copy keeps in-frame clones and lacks some. V, J and clone size were drawn from that table, and D and trimming were deduced from the DNA. The table records under 350,000 clones, about 89% of them present only once. V shed 1 base and J 6 bases; nucleotides not matched to a gene: 2. CDR3 length equals 13 residues. Germline lookup yields CDR1 LGHNA and CDR2 YNFKEQ. This chain joins TRBV4-2 and TRBJ1-2; 7 bases agree with TRBD1. The source is a man aged 35 to 55 with acute or convalescent COVID-19. The sequenced material came from peripheral blood. CDR3 loop: CASSQVTGDGYTF. CDR3 bases: TGTGCCAGCAGCCAAGTCACAGGGGATGGCTACACCTTC.